A selection of T cell receptor beta chains follows, all from one sample in a study of blood T cell repertoires in COVID-19. TCRdb's table, derived via immunoSEQ multiplex PCR, lists solely in-frame clones and lacks some. Of roughly 34,000 clones listed, 90% are singletons. The material sequenced was peripheral blood. These receptors were obtained from a man aged 55-75 years with active or convalescent COVID-19. The CDR3 runs from the conserved cysteine through the conserved F or W. A D gene is named only where the DNA matches it firmly. Clone size is not always given. Where it is, it says once, few, many or a class for expanded clones.

NA,TRBJ1-2,TRBV6-6,NA,TGTGCCAGCAGTTTCAGAAATGGCTACACCTTC,CASSFRNGYTF
TRBD1,TRBJ1-2,TRBV25-1,once,TGTGCCAGCAGTGAGGCAGGGGGCTGGTATGGCTACACCTTC,CASSEAGGWYGYTF
TRBD2,TRBJ2-5,TRBV27,NA,TGTGCCAGCAGTCTTAGCGGGAGGCTGGAGACCCAGTACTTC,CASSLSGRLETQYF
NA,TRBJ1-2,TRBV9,NA,TGTGCCAGCAGCCGCTTTAAGGACAAGCCCAACTATGGCTACACCTTC,CASSRFKDKPNYGYTF
TRBD1,TRBJ1-2,TRBV11-2,NA,TGTGCCAGCAGCACTCCGGGACAGGGGTGGGATGGCTACACCTTC,CASSTPGQGWDGYTF
TRBD1,TRBJ1-2,TRBV5-5,NA,TGTGCCAGCAGCCGCCGGGACAGGGACTATGGCTACACCTTC,CASSRRDRDYGYTF
TRBD1,TRBJ1-1,TRBV19,NA,TGTGCCAGTAGTCGGGGGACAGTCATGAACACTGAAGCTTTCTTT,CASSRGTVMNTEAFF
TRBD1,TRBJ1-4,TRBV25-1,NA,TGTGCCAGCAGTGGTTCACAGGGGGCGCATGCTAATGAAAAACTGTTTTTT,CASSGSQGAHANEKLFF
NA,TRBJ2-3,TRBV2,NA,TGTGCCAGCAGGGACGGGGGGCACCGGAATACGCAGTATTTT,CASRDGGHRNTQYF
NA,TRBJ1-5,TRBV19,NA,TGTGCCAGTAGTATGACGGGGAACAATCAGCCCCAGCATTTT,CASSMTGNNQPQHF
TRBD1,TRBJ1-1,TRBV7-3,NA,TGTGCCAGCAGCTTACAGGGGGATACTGAAGCTTTCTTT,CASSLQGDTEAFF
TRBD2,TRBJ2-3,TRBV9,NA,TGTGCCAGCAGCGTAAGCGGGGGGCCTGGGGGAGATACGCAGTATTTT,CASSVSGGPGGDTQYF
NA,TRBJ1-1,TRBV15,NA,TGTGCCACCAGCAGAGTGGGGGCCTACAGGGATCAAGACGAAGCTTTCTTT,CATSRVGAYRDQDEAFF
TRBD2,TRBJ2-1,TRBV15,NA,TGTGCCACCAGTCCGGGACTAGCGGGGGTTAACTCCTACAATGAGCAGTTCTTC,CATSPGLAGVNSYNEQFF
TRBD1,TRBJ2-1,TRBV28,NA,TGTGCCAGCAACCCAGGGGGCGCATTCAGTGAGCAGTTCTTC,CASNPGGAFSEQFF
NA,TRBJ2-1,TRBV28,NA,TGTGCCAGCAGTTCTCGGACATACTCCTACAATGAGCAGTTCTTC,CASSSRTYSYNEQFF
TRBD1,TRBJ1-1,TRBV5-1,NA,TGCGCCAGCAGCTCACAGGGGGCGGAGGTTGAGACTTTCTTT,CASSSQGAEVETFF
NA,TRBJ2-7,TRBV7-8,NA,TGTGCCAGCAGCGGACAGTACCCCTACGAGCAGTACTTC,CASSGQYPYEQYF
NA,TRBJ1-2,TRBV4-2,NA,TGTGCCAGCAGCCCGACGGGGGGGTTGAGAATAGCTAACTATGGCTACACCTTC,CASSPTGGLRIANYGYTF
TRBD1,TRBJ2-7,TRBV7-2,NA,TGTGCCAGCAGCTACGGGACAGTCAGAGGCGAGCAGTACTTC,CASSYGTVRGEQYF
TRBD1,TRBJ1-5,TRBV7-2,NA,TGTGCCAGCAGCAATAGACAGGGCCTCAATCAGCCCCAGCATTTT,CASSNRQGLNQPQHF
NA,TRBJ1-4,TRBV6-2/TRBV6-3,NA,TGTGCCAGCAGTTCCAGGGTTAGAGTTGAAAAACTGTTTTTT,CASSSRVRVEKLFF
NA,TRBJ1-1,TRBV10-3,NA,TGTGCCATCAGGTCCCTGACAGGCCGGGAGGGTGAAGCTTTCTTT,CAIRSLTGREGEAFF
NA,TRBJ2-1,TRBV5-1,NA,TGCGCCAGCAGCGCGGACGGACATCAGCAGTTCTTC,CASSADGHQQFF
NA,TRBJ1-2,TRBV9,NA,TGTGCCAGCAGCGAGGGGCCTGGTCGGGGCTACACCTTC,CASSEGPGRGYTF
NA,TRBJ1-2,TRBV28,NA,TGTGCCAGCAGTTTATCCTTTGGGGCAGCTTATGGCTACACCTTC,CASSLSFGAAYGYTF
TRBD2,TRBJ2-1,TRBV5-1,NA,TGCGCCAGCAGCCTAACACTAGCGCTAACCTACAATGAGCAGTTCTTC,CASSLTLALTYNEQFF
NA,TRBJ2-2,TRBV12-5,NA,TGTGCTAGTGTGGGGGGTGGAACCGGGGAGCTGTTTTTT,CASVGGGTGELFF
NA,TRBJ2-5,TRBV5-7,NA,TGTGCCAGCAGCTTTGGCACAGCCTGGGAGACCCAGTACTTC,CASSFGTAWETQYF
TRBD2,TRBJ2-1,TRBV7-9,NA,TGTGCCAGCACCGCCCCCCGGGGTAGCGGGGACTCCTACAATGAGCAGTTCTTC,CASTAPRGSGDSYNEQFF
NA,TRBJ1-2,TRBV19,NA,TGTGCCAGTAGTACCCGGGAGGGGGTCAATGGCTACACCTTC,CASSTREGVNGYTF
TRBD1,TRBJ1-3,TRBV18,NA,TGTGCCAGCTCAACGACAGGGGGCTACTCTGGAAACACCATATATTTT,CASSTTGGYSGNTIYF
TRBD2,TRBJ2-3,TRBV7-2,NA,TGTGCCAGCAGCTTCCGACTAGCGGGAGTTATCATTGATACGCAGTATTTT,CASSFRLAGVIIDTQYF
NA,TRBJ1-5,TRBV5-4,NA,TGTGCCAGCAGCTCCGACAGCCAGCCCCAGCATTTT,CASSSDSQPQHF
NA,TRBJ1-1,TRBV9,NA,TGTGCCAGCAGCGTAGGACAGTCAAACACTGAAGCTTTCTTT,CASSVGQSNTEAFF
TRBD2,TRBJ2-2,TRBV5-1,NA,TGCGCCAGCAGCTTGACCAGCGGGAGAGGTACCGGGGAGCTGTTTTTT,CASSLTSGRGTGELFF
NA,TRBJ1-1,TRBV6-5,NA,TGTGCCAGCAGTATACAGAACACTGAAGCTTTCTTT,CASSIQNTEAFF
TRBD2,TRBJ2-1,TRBV7-2,NA,TGTGCCAGCAGGCAAATCATCCTCGGGGGGTCTGAGCAGTTCTTC,CASRQIILGGSEQFF
TRBD2,TRBJ2-3,TRBV15,NA,TGTGCCACCAGCAGAGATCTTTCTAGCGGGGGCACAGATACGCAGTATTTT,CATSRDLSSGGTDTQYF
NA,TRBJ1-1,TRBV10-3,NA,TGTGCCACCCAGGGGCAGGTTGACACTGAAGCTTTCTTT,CATQGQVDTEAFF
TRBD2,TRBJ2-1,TRBV24-1,NA,TGTGCCACCAGTGGAGCGGGGTTCAATGAGCAGTTCTTC,CATSGAGFNEQFF
TRBD2,TRBJ2-3,TRBV19,once,TGTGCCAGTAGTATTAGTCCTAGCGGGGGGACAGCGGATACGCAGTATTTT,CASSISPSGGTADTQYF
NA,TRBJ2-2,TRBV2,NA,TGTGCCAGCAGCGCCGGGACTCTTTGGGAGCTGTTTTTT,CASSAGTLWELFF
TRBD1,TRBJ2-3,TRBV13,NA,TGTGCCAGCAGCCCCGGGACAGGGACCACAGATACGCAGTATTTT,CASSPGTGTTDTQYF
NA,TRBJ2-5,TRBV5-6,NA,TGTGCCAGCAGCTTTGGCTCTAGGGGAGAGACCCAGTACTTC,CASSFGSRGETQYF
TRBD2,TRBJ2-1,TRBV28,NA,TGTGCCAGCAGTTTTCCGCTTATAGGGACTAGCGGGAGCGGGTCCTACAATGAGCAGTTCTTC,CASSFPLIGTSGSGSYNEQFF
NA,TRBJ2-2,TRBV6-5,few,TGTGCCAGCAGTTACAGACCGGGTGAGGAGCTGTTTTTT,CASSYRPGEELFF
TRBD1,TRBJ1-2,TRBV18,NA,TGTGCCAGCTCATTGGACAGGACCTCCTATGGCTACACCTTC,CASSLDRTSYGYTF